This is a list of T cell receptor beta chains from one sample in a study of blood T cell repertoires in COVID-19. Sequenced by immunoSEQ multiplex PCR; TCRdb stores in-frame clones only, minus some. The sample lists around 500,000 clones, roughly 88% occurring once. Sequencing was carried out using PBMCs or T cells enriched from blood (not recorded which). These TCRs come from a woman between 40 and 55 years old who had recovered from COVID-19. The CDR3 runs from the conserved cysteine through the conserved F or W. A D gene is named only where the DNA matches it firmly. The listing skips clone size in some rows; elsewhere it reads once, few, many or a size class.

V	length	D	J	size	DNA	CDR3
TRBV30	11	NA	TRBJ2-7	NA	TGTGCCTTGGACACGTCCCTCGAGCAGTACTTC	CALDTSLEQYF
TRBV19	14	NA	TRBJ2-2	NA	TGTGCCAGTAGTATTCCGAGGGAGACCGGGGAGCTGTTTTTT	CASSIPRETGELFF
TRBV15	20	TRBD2	TRBJ2-1	NA	TGTGCCACCAGCAGAGATATAACTCTAGCGGGAGGGCTGGGGGGCAATGAGCAGTTCTTC	CATSRDITLAGGLGGNEQFF
TRBV27	15	NA	TRBJ2-7	NA	TGTGCCAGCAGTACCCAGGTTCGAGCAACCTACGAGCAGTACTTC	CASSTQVRATYEQYF
TRBV7-2	16	NA	TRBJ1-6	NA	TGTGCCAGCAGCTTAGTCGCGGGGTTTGATAATTCACCCCTCCACTTT	CASSLVAGFDNSPLHF
TRBV5-4	14	NA	TRBJ2-7	few	TGTGCCAGCAGCTCAAGTGGACAGACCTACGAGCAGTACTTC	CASSSSGQTYEQYF
TRBV5-8	12	TRBD1	TRBJ1-1	NA	TGTGCCAGCGGATACAGGGGCACTGAAGCTTTCTTT	CASGYRGTEAFF
TRBV4-2	15	NA	TRBJ2-5	few	TGTGCCAGCAGCCAAGATCAATGGGAGAGGGAGACCCAGTACTTC	CASSQDQWERETQYF
TRBV9	14	TRBD2	TRBJ2-7	NA	TGTGCCAGCAGCTTAACTAGCGGGGGAAGGGAGCAGTACTTC	CASSLTSGGREQYF
TRBV7-9	19	NA	TRBJ1-4	NA	TGTGCCAGCAGCTCCCCCGACGGACTTCAGTTTTCAACTAATGAAAAACTGTTTTTT	CASSSPDGLQFSTNEKLFF
TRBV12-3/TRBV12-4	13	NA	TRBJ1-6	NA	TGTGCCAGCAGTTTGGCCCCGGGATCACCCCTCCACTTT	CASSLAPGSPLHF
TRBV18	18	TRBD1	TRBJ1-2	NA	TGTGCCAGCTCACAAAATTGGGACAGTCCCTTCACTAACTATGGCTACACCTTC	CASSQNWDSPFTNYGYTF
TRBV7-8	12	NA	TRBJ1-5	NA	TGTGCCAGCGCCAGTAGCAATCAGCCCCAGCATTTT	CASASSNQPQHF
TRBV11-3	15	NA	TRBJ1-1	NA	TGTGCCAGCAGCTTACCGACACTCCTTCACACTGAAGCTTTCTTT	CASSLPTLLHTEAFF
TRBV7-9	15	NA	TRBJ2-7	few	TGTGCCAGCAGCTTAGCGCAGGGCAGAGTCTACGAGCAGTACTTC	CASSLAQGRVYEQYF
TRBV27	17	TRBD2	TRBJ2-3	NA	TGTGCCAGCAAGGTGGTAGCGGGAAGAATAAGCACAGATACGCAGTATTTT	CASKVVAGRISTDTQYF
TRBV29-1	14	TRBD1	TRBJ1-1	NA	TGCAGCGGCAGACAGGGTTGGATGAACACTGAAGCTTTCTTT	CSGRQGWMNTEAFF
TRBV6-2/TRBV6-3	14	NA	TRBJ2-1	NA	TGTGCCAGCAGTTACTCGGGGGGTGGCAATGAGCAGTTCTTC	CASSYSGGGNEQFF
TRBV7-9	12	NA	TRBJ2-7	few	TGTGCCTTGCAGGAACTCTCCTACGAGCAGTACTTC	CALQELSYEQYF
TRBV15	16	NA	TRBJ1-1	NA	TGTGCCACCAGCAGAGATAGGAGACAGCGGGGTACTGAAGCTTTCTTT	CATSRDRRQRGTEAFF
TRBV6-1	15	NA	TRBJ1-3	NA	TGTGCCAGCAGTGAAAGGGGACTTTCTGGAAACACCATATATTTT	CASSERGLSGNTIYF
TRBV3-1/TRBV3-2	22	TRBD1	TRBJ1-1	NA	TGTGCCAGCAGCCAAGATGTTAATTATGGTCAGGGGGCTACTACAATGAACACTGAAGCTTTCTTT	CASSQDVNYGQGATTMNTEAFF
TRBV6-2/TRBV6-3	15	NA	TRBJ1-5	NA	TGTGCCAGCAGTTATGGACACGGCTTGTCGCAGCCCCAGCATTTT	CASSYGHGLSQPQHF
TRBV20-1	11	NA	TRBJ1-4	NA	TGCAGTGCGCCCAGGGCTGAAAAACTGTTTTTT	CSAPRAEKLFF
TRBV27	13	TRBD1	TRBJ1-5	NA	TGTGCCAGCGGGGGACAGGTCAATCAGCCCCAGCATTTT	CASGGQVNQPQHF
TRBV6-1	17	TRBD1	TRBJ1-1	many	TGTGCCAGCAGTGGAAAGACAGGGGGCCCGTCGAACACTGAAGCTTTCTTT	CASSGKTGGPSNTEAFF
TRBV4-2	14	NA	TRBJ2-7	NA	TGTGCCAGCAGCCAAGAGACCGGGTCTAACGAGCAGTACTTC	CASSQETGSNEQYF
TRBV7-8	13	TRBD1	TRBJ1-1	NA	TGTGCCAGCAGTCAGGGGGCAAGAACTGAAGCTTTCTTT	CASSQGARTEAFF
TRBV6-2/TRBV6-3	15	NA	TRBJ2-5	NA	TGTGCCAGCAGCAGCCTTGCGGCGTATAAGGAGACCCAGTACTTC	CASSSLAAYKETQYF
TRBV19	13	NA	TRBJ1-5	few	TGTGCCAGTAGTATACTAGAAGGTCAGCCCCAGCATTTT	CASSILEGQPQHF
TRBV7-9	14	TRBD1	TRBJ2-7	NA	TGTGCCAGCAGCTTGGGACAGGGGGCCTACGAGCAGTACTTC	CASSLGQGAYEQYF
TRBV28	12	NA	TRBJ1-1	few	TGTGCCAGCACCGAGCCTCCAGGGGAAGCTTTCTTT	CASTEPPGEAFF
TRBV5-1	15	NA	TRBJ1-2	NA	TGCGCCAGCAGCTTGGAAGGCGCCCGGGGGTATGGCTACACCTTC	CASSLEGARGYGYTF
TRBV29-1	13	NA	TRBJ2-5	NA	TGCAGCGTCCACGGTAGAGGCCAAGAGACCCAGTACTTC	CSVHGRGQETQYF
TRBV14	15	NA	TRBJ2-1	NA	TGTGCCAGCAGCCAAGAAAGGCCGGGGAAGGTTGAGCAGTTCTTC	CASSQERPGKVEQFF
TRBV3-1/TRBV3-2	15	TRBD2	TRBJ2-1	NA	TGTGCCAGCAGCCCCCTAGGAGCGGGAGGCTATGAGCAGTTCTTC	CASSPLGAGGYEQFF
TRBV5-4	16	NA	TRBJ2-5	NA	TGTGCCAGCAGTCATGGTTACGTAGCCTCCAAGGAGACCCAGTACTTC	CASSHGYVASKETQYF
TRBV4-3	14	TRBD1	TRBJ1-6	NA	TGCGCCAGCAGCCAGGACAGGGGGTATTCACCCCTCCACTTT	CASSQDRGYSPLHF
TRBV19	17	TRBD1	TRBJ1-5	NA	TGTGCCAGTAGCCCTCGACAGGGCCCAAGAACCAATCAGCCCCAGCATTTT	CASSPRQGPRTNQPQHF
TRBV9	18	NA	TRBJ2-1	once	TGTGCCAGCAGCGTAGTGAGCGGAAGTACTCGGTCCTACAATGAGCAGTTCTTC	CASSVVSGSTRSYNEQFF
TRBV28	17	TRBD1	TRBJ1-5	NA	TGTGCCAGCAGTCCCCCAGGGTACAGGGGACCGCATCAGCCCCAGCATTTT	CASSPPGYRGPHQPQHF
TRBV4-1	15	TRBD2	TRBJ2-3	NA	TGCGCCAGCAGCCAAGTAGCGGGAGGGAGAGATACGCAGTATTTT	CASSQVAGGRDTQYF
TRBV21-1	18	NA	TRBJ2-1	NA	TGTGCCAGCAGCACGAACGATAAAGAGCGGGAGGTCAGCAATGAGCAGTTCTTC	CASSTNDKEREVSNEQFF
TRBV11-3	15	TRBD2	TRBJ2-1	NA	TGTGCCAGCAGCCAATATAGCGGGTACTACAATGAGCAGTTCTTC	CASSQYSGYYNEQFF
TRBV5-4	14	NA	TRBJ2-1	NA	TGTGCCAGCAGCTTGGGAGGGCAGGGGAGTGAGCAGTTCTTC	CASSLGGQGSEQFF
TRBV29-1	12	NA	TRBJ2-5	NA	TGCAGCGTTGCGACTAGTTTGGAGACCCAGTACTTC	CSVATSLETQYF
TRBV7-9	14	TRBD2	TRBJ2-3	NA	TGTGCCAGCAGCCTGGGGACTAGTGCAGATACGCAGTATTTT	CASSLGTSADTQYF
TRBV25-1	15	TRBD1	TRBJ1-4	NA	TGTGCCAGCAGTGACAACAGGGGTTCAGGTGAAAAACTGTTTTTT	CASSDNRGSGEKLFF
TRBV27	17	NA	TRBJ2-2	NA	TGTGCCAGCAGTTTATCGACGACGGGGAGGAGGGCCGGGGAGCTGTTTTTT	CASSLSTTGRRAGELFF
TRBV7-6	13	NA	TRBJ2-5	NA	TGTGCCAGCAGCCCACTAGCAGAAGAGACCCAGTACTTC	CASSPLAEETQYF
TRBV9	14	NA	TRBJ1-3	NA	TGTGCCAGCAGCGTAGCTTCGTTTGGAAACACCATATATTTT	CASSVASFGNTIYF
TRBV3-1/TRBV3-2	13	NA	TRBJ2-3	few	TGTGCCAGCGGAGGACTCGGAACAGATACGCAGTATTTT	CASGGLGTDTQYF
TRBV10-3	19	TRBD2	TRBJ2-5	NA	TGTGCCATCAGTCGGACTAGCGGGAGGGGGGTTCGGGCCCAAGAGACCCAGTACTTC	CAISRTSGRGVRAQETQYF
TRBV12-3/TRBV12-4	12	NA	TRBJ2-5	few	TGTGCCAGCAGTTTAGGGGGCAAGACCCAGTACTTC	CASSLGGKTQYF
TRBV13	15	NA	TRBJ2-1	NA	TGTGCCAGCAGCTTAGGTCGGCGGATCTACAATGAGCAGTTCTTC	CASSLGRRIYNEQFF